Reported below is one TCR beta chain. V was pared by 0 bases and J by 4 bases, with 10 bases between. The CDR3 runs 14 residues. Germline lookup yields CDR1 MNHEY and CDR2 SMNVEV (reference sequence). This sample is drawn from a study of T-cell memory formation after mild COVID-19. Background on the study: TCR clusters largely stayed donor specific.

One entry per CDR3 protein, called by TCRdb with MiXCR from the 5' RACE reads. The table includes some 330,000 distinct CDR3 sequences, roughly 20% detected once. The V call is TRBV27, the J call TRBJ2-7; D remains unclear. The sequencing sample was made of PBMCs or a T cell subset sorted from them (not recorded which). This clonotype was sampled from an adult woman who had mild COVID-19 (a few samples of this study predate the infection). Cell type and time point are not known. The CDR3 coding sequence is TGTGCCAGCAGTTTATCGTCTTTTGCGTACGAGCAGTACTTC. It translates to CASSLSSFAYEQYF.